This T cell receptor beta chain was sequenced in a study of blood T cell repertoires in COVID-19. Here immunoSEQ multiplex PCR was the method, and the copy in TCRdb shows in-frame clones only, minus some. The sample shows approximately 300,000 clones, 92% of them seen only once. V was cut by 5 bases and J by 2 bases, with 17 bases left in between. Germline CDR1 SQVTM, CDR2 ANQGSEA. The CDR3 is 15 amino acids. Specimen: PBMCs or T cells enriched from blood (not recorded which). V usage is TRBV29-1 and J usage is TRBJ2-3, with D hard to call. The origin of this receptor is a woman aged 25 to 39 who had recovered from COVID-19. The CDR3 region has the DNA TGCAGCGTTTCCGTTGGGCAGGCAAACACAGATACGCAGTATTTT. Amino acid sequence: CSVSVGQANTDTQYF.